This TCR beta chain came from a study of post-analysis software for immune sequencing data. Study results and caveats: Included in a set of roughly 5 TRBV segments more frequent in patients than controls were TRBV5-6, TRBV5-1 and TRBV20-1.

The CDR3 consists of 15 residues. Germline trimming cut 2 bases from V and 8 bases from J; bases unmatched to any gene: 8. CDR1 is MNHNY, CDR2 SVGAGI, per germline (reference sequence). Presence of unique molecular identifiers characterized the TCR beta cDNA libraries. From the PCR reads, TCRdb called clonotypes with MiXCR, one entry per CDR3 protein. The data hold approximately 360,000 distinct CDR3 sequences, with roughly 38% observed a single time. This clonotype was counted many times. Its antigen remains unknown. The TCR was taken from a girl between 10 and 17 years old with multiple sclerosis. The chain couples TRBV6-6 to TRBJ2-3, with 9 bases matching TRBD2. Material for sequencing was blood. The CDR3 loop reads CASSYPQAGGATQYF. The CDR3 DNA is TGTGCCAGCAGTTACCCCCAGGCGGGGGGGGCTACGCAGTATTTT.